This T cell receptor beta chain emerged from a study of T cell changes during pregnancy in multiple sclerosis. Only in-frame clones appear in the TCRdb table, and some are missing; sequencing was by immunoSEQ multiplex PCR. The data contain approximately 100,000 clones, just under 95% of them singletons. CDR3 length: 13 residues. With V trimmed by 5 bases and J by 8 bases, 6 bases remained unmatched. The germline V gene encodes CDR1 PRHDT and CDR2 FYEKMQ (reference sequence). This clonotype was sampled from a female donor with multiple sclerosis, enrolled in a pregnancy study. V usage is TRBV13 and J usage is TRBJ2-1, with 7 bases aligning to TRBD1. This sample comprised peripheral blood, obtained in the first trimester of pregnancy. The CDR3 nucleotides read TGTGCCAGCAGCATTGGACAGGACTATGAGCAGTTCTTC. Translating gives CASSIGQDYEQFF.